This T cell receptor (beta chain) was sequenced during a study of T cell clones after liver transplantation. Study background: Post-transplant blood was tracked for graft-donor-reactive T cell clones identified in a pre-transplant mixed lymphocyte reaction. Without induction therapy, subjects received standard immunosuppression until 12-24 months post-transplant.

TCRdb's copy holds only in-frame clones and misses some; the assay was immunoSEQ multiplex PCR. The table has roughly 120,000 clones, approximately 90% seen once; the top ten hold 0.83%. Germline assignment: CDR1 SGHRS and CDR2 YFSETQ. V was trimmed by 4 bases and J by 0 bases, leaving 13 bases between them. The CDR3 covers 15 residues. V and J are TRBV5-1 and TRBJ2-5; D is ambiguous. The TCR was taken from a human patient who received a liver transplant. Part of the T cells may come from the graft donor. The sequencing here drew on CD4+ T cells from blood, taken 12 months after liver transplant. CDR3 bases: TGCGCCAGCAGCCCAACGGGCCCTAACCAAGAGACCCAGTACTTC. The encoded protein is CASSPTGPNQETQYF.